This TCR beta chain emerged from a study of blood T cell repertoires in COVID-19 (TCRdb year 2020). Turning to the overall study: Samples from collaborators originated in the United States, Italy and Spain and spanned both the acute and convalescent phases of COVID-19. Deeply sampled blood TCRbeta repertoires from subjects exposed to, actively infected with, or recovered from COVID-19 were included in the dataset. The samples were drawn from the first 160 participants of the ongoing ImmuneRACE study and from some 1,300 subjects provided by 6 global collaborators. A freely available public database, intended as a resource for researchers studying the immune response to SARS-CoV-2, is where the repertoires were released. A de-identified subject ID, COVID-19 status, age in years and sex were almost always included in the sample metadata. The material from the prospective study consisted of cDNA or gDNA derived from T cells, B-cell-depleted T cells, or PBMCs. Where available, HLA class I and class II types were taken from metadata supplied by the sample provider and were not determined by assay-based typing.

Worth noting for this clone: Its target antigen remains unknown. Per-nucleotide qualities are absent, and no much larger clonotype sits a single base away. The sample contains more than one DNA sequence encoding this CDR3.

TCRbeta CDR3 regions were amplified from genomic DNA by means of the immunoSEQ Assay, a bias-controlled multiplex PCR. Per the source publication's procedure: The number of nucleated cells in each sample was estimated from the amplification of reference gene primers within the assay. Sequence reads were collapsed and filtered to measure the absolute abundance of every unique TCRbeta CDR3 rearrangement. For each sample, productive Simpson clonality was calculated by taking the square root of Simpson's diversity index across productive rearrangements. In its TCRdb copy, this immuneACCESS table keeps in-frame sequences only and misses some clones. Where compared with another copy, unresolved V genes explain less than half of these, and the others have no known cause. For V, J and clone size, that table is used; D and trimming come from the DNA. For this sample there are about 260,000 clones; over 75% appear just once. The top ten clones comprise less than 3% of the sample.

Study-level results and caveats: The quantity of clinical and demographic metadata differed by source and by participant and was supplied without curation.

Collaborating institutions collected whole blood in K2EDTA tubes following their own protocols. For TCRbeta analysis, collaborators shipped samples in one of three forms: frozen whole blood, isolated PBMCs, or DNA extracted from either of those sample types. The CDR3 numbers 14 residues from cysteine through phenylalanine. CDR3 DNA only is kept here, 42 bases in frame from base 1. Cut back by 1 base and 1 base, the V and J ends lie 7 bases apart. Sequences SGHTA (CDR1) and FQGNSA (CDR2) are obtained from the germline V gene. The sequence joins TRBV7-2 to TRBJ1-1; TRBD1 is a weak D gene call, 5 bases matching. This TCR came from a woman aged 45-65 years with acute or convalescent COVID-19. Sequencing was carried out using peripheral blood. The nucleotide sequence is given as TGTGCCAGCAGCTTAGGAAGGGGGAACACTGAAGCTTTCTTT. Its protein reads: CASSLGRGNTEAFF. The full variable domain, completed from the reference TRBV7-2 and TRBJ1-1 proteins outside the CDR3, reads GAGVSQSPSNKVTEKGKDVELRCDPISGHTALYWYRQSLGQGLEFLIYFQGNSAPDKSGLPSDRFSAERTGGSVSTLTIQRTQQEDSAVYLCASSLGRGNTEAFFGQGTRLTVV.